The 18 T cell receptor beta chains given below trace back to one sample, sequenced in a study of T cell clonotyping in hematopoietic cell transplantation (TCRdb year 2021). The time point label on this specimen signifies: 100 days after allo-HCT. To prepare the library, the immunoSEQ multiplex PCR assay was applied. As stored in TCRdb, this immuneACCESS dataset retains in-frame rearrangements with V and J assigned. A fraction of the clones does not appear; measured against another copy, unresolved V genes explain less than half of the discrepancy, and the remainder lacks a known reason. The sample records 7,900 or so clones, 88% of which are singletons. The top ten constitute around 7.9% of the sample. The sample in question was PBMCs, obtained 100 days after allogeneic stem cell transplant. Source of these receptors: a male patient aged 18 to 29 who had an allogeneic stem cell transplant from a related donor, so the T cells may come from the graft donor. Some clones in this sample may be carry-over from other donors' samples.

The chain recombines TRBV5-5 with TRBJ2-7; D possibly corresponds to TRBD1 (7 bases). The germline V and J ends were trimmed by 0 bases and 2 bases, with 12 bases remaining between them. The CDR3 has 15 amino acids. The V gene's germline CDR1 is SGHKS and CDR2 YYEKEE (reference sequence). The DNA for the CDR3 is TGTGCCAGCAGCTTGGGAGGAGGGGGCACCTACGAGCAGTACGTC. Encoded protein: CASSLGGGGTYEQYV.

The chain combines TRBV5-4 with TRBJ1-1; tentative D call: TRBD1 (6 bases). Trimming removed 4 bases at V and 7 bases at J, with 17 bases between. The CDR3 is 14 amino acids. Germline assignment: CDR1 SGHNT and CDR2 YYREEE (reference sequence). This chain's CDR3 is CASSRNRVVDEAFF. The CDR3 DNA follows: TGTGCCAGCAGCCGGAACAGGGTCGTCGATGAAGCTTTCTTT.

V is TRBV4-1 and J is TRBJ2-3; TRBD2 matches 10 bases. J was trimmed by 7 bases and V by 1 base; bases with no gene match: 14. This CDR3 is 18 amino acids long. CDR1 MGHRA and CDR2 YSYEKL come from the germline V gene. CDR3 nucleotide sequence: TGCGCCAGCAGCCAAGTTGCCGTGACTAGCGGGTCATATCATACGCAGTATTTT. Its protein is CASSQVAVTSGSYHTQYF.

In nucleotides, the CDR3 is TGTGCCAGCAGCCGGACAGGGCCTACCTATGGCTACACCTTC. Its protein product is CASSRTGPTYGYTF. The rearrangement joins TRBV5-4 to TRBJ1-2; 8 nucleotides line up with TRBD1. This CDR3 spans 14 amino acids. Germline CDR1 reads SGHNT; CDR2 reads YYREEE (reference sequence). V dropped 4 bases and J dropped 4; count of bases not matched to a gene: 6.

This chain links TRBV5-1 with TRBJ1-3, with D unresolved. V dropped 2 bases and J dropped 0 bases, with 9 bases sitting between them. This CDR3 is 15 amino acids long. The germline gives CDR1 SGHRS, CDR2 YFSETQ. The CDR3 here is CASSLGQLSGNTIYF. The CDR3 region has the DNA TGCGCCAGCAGCTTAGGGCAGCTCTCTGGAAACACCATATATTTT.

The chain combines TRBV4-3 with TRBJ2-3; TRBD2 is a possible D gene (5 bases). CDR1 LGHNA and CDR2 YSLEER come from the germline V gene. The CDR3 loop spans 15 amino acids. V dropped 1 base and J dropped 4 bases, with 12 bases sitting between them. The CDR3 protein is CASSQAFQEADTQYF. In nucleotides, the CDR3 is TGCGCCAGCAGCCAAGCCTTCCAGGAGGCAGATACGCAGTATTTT.

The chain links TRBV11-2 to TRBJ2-7; D possibly corresponds to TRBD1 (6 bases). V was clipped by 0 bases and J by 2 bases, with 8 bases between them. Germline V gene data show CDR1 as SGHAT and CDR2 as FQNNGV. CDR3 length: 14 amino acids. The CDR3 is CASSLEAGAYEQYV. The CDR3, as DNA: TGTGCCAGCAGCTTAGAAGCAGGGGCCTACGAGCAGTACGTC.

The genes are TRBV7-9 and TRBJ2-3; 8 bases are a match to TRBD2. The CDR3 runs to 15 residues. Per germline, CDR1 SEHNR and CDR2 FQNEAQ (reference sequence). J gave up 6 bases and V 5 bases, and 10 bases lay outside the gene matches. CDR3 sequence: CASSPQGLETDTQYF. In DNA form, the CDR3 reads TGTGCCAGCAGCCCCCAGGGACTAGAAACTGATACGCAGTATTTT.

This rearrangement joins TRBV4-1 to TRBJ2-3; 13 bases map to TRBD2. The CDR3 length is 16 residues. V lost 1 base and J lost 3; bases outside the gene matches: 1. Germline CDR1 MGHRA, CDR2 YSYEKL. DNA for the CDR3: TGCGCCAGCAGCCAAGCGGGACTAGCGGGGACAGATACGCAGTATTTT. It codes for CASSQAGLAGTDTQYF.

This clone appeared a few times. This chain uses TRBV4-2 with TRBJ2-1; 9 positions agree with TRBD2. Trimming at V came to 4 bases and at J to 2 bases, leaving 6 bases not matched to a gene. This CDR3 has 16 amino acids. The germline CDR1 and CDR2 sequences are LGHNA and YNFKEQ. The CDR3 is CASSPRLAAPYNEQFF. The CDR3 bases are TGTGCCAGCAGCCCCCGACTAGCGGCACCCTACAATGAGCAGTTCTTC.

CDR3 loop: CASSLPPGQNTDTQYF. In DNA, the CDR3 is TGTGCCAGCAGTCTTCCTCCGGGACAAAACACAGATACGCAGTATTTT. V gene TRBV5-4 combines with J gene TRBJ2-3, with D possibly matching TRBD1 (6 bases). CDR1 SGHNT and CDR2 YYREEE come from the germline V gene (reference sequence). CDR3 length equals 16 residues. Between the trimmed V and J ends, which lost 5 bases and 2 bases, there was a span of 18 bases.

V gene TRBV18 combines with J gene TRBJ2-2; perhaps TRBD1 as D (6 bases). CDR1 and CDR2 from the germline V gene are KGHSH and LQKENI. This CDR3 has 16 amino acids. Trimming pared 3 bases from V and 1 base from J, leaving 12 bases between. The CDR3 reads CASSPSGTKNTGELFF. In DNA, the CDR3 is TGTGCCAGCTCACCTTCAGGGACAAAGAACACCGGGGAGCTGTTTTTT.

This chain uses TRBV2 with TRBJ2-7, with 11 nucleotides matching TRBD1. The germline V gene encodes CDR1 SNHLY and CDR2 FYNNEI. The trim removed 2 bases at V and 2 bases at J, leaving 2 bases unmatched. The CDR3 is made up of 15 amino acids. The CDR3: CASSEWTGGPYEQYV. For the CDR3, the DNA is TGTGCCAGCAGTGAATGGACAGGGGGCCCCTACGAGCAGTACGTC.

The V gene is TRBV19, the J gene TRBJ1-2, with 8 bases aligning to TRBD1. The CDR3 is made up of 13 amino acids. V was pared by 5 bases and J by 8 bases, with 7 bases of the junction left unmatched. Germline CDR1 reads LNHDA; CDR2 reads SQIVND (reference sequence). CDR3: CASSPGQGQGYTF. The CDR3 DNA reads TGTGCCAGTAGTCCCGGACAGGGACAAGGCTACACCTTC.

The rearrangement links TRBV6-5 to TRBJ1-1; D is possibly TRBD1 (6 bases). V gave up 2 bases and J gave up 4 bases, with 11 bases separating them. CDR1 and CDR2 (germline): MNHEY, SVGAGI. The length of the CDR3 is 14 residues. This chain's CDR3 is CASSYVGGRTEAFF. In DNA, the CDR3 is TGTGCCAGCAGTTACGTGGGGGGGCGCACTGAAGCTTTCTTT.

The rearrangement links TRBV7-6 to TRBJ2-1; 7 bases match TRBD2. The germline CDR1 and CDR2 sequences are SGHVS and FNYEAQ. The CDR3 is made up of 16 amino acids. Trimming at V came to 1 base and at J to 4 bases, leaving 7 bases not matched to a gene. The CDR3 region has the DNA TGTGCCAGCAGCTTAGGGACGGGAGGAGGTTACAATGAGCAGTTCTTC. Its protein is CASSLGTGGGYNEQFF.

V is TRBV19 and J is TRBJ2-1; perhaps D is TRBD1 or TRBD2 (5 bases each). The germline gives CDR1 LNHDA, CDR2 SQIVND (reference sequence). The CDR3 has 18 residues. Deletions cut 1 base from V and 1 base from J, with 17 bases between. The CDR3: CASSIGDRGPESYNEQFF. The DNA of the CDR3 is TGTGCCAGTAGTATAGGGGACCGAGGGCCAGAGTCCTACAATGAGCAGTTCTTC.

This rearrangement joins TRBV19 to TRBJ2-5, with 12 bases identical to TRBD2. The germline gives CDR1 LNHDA, CDR2 SQIVND (reference sequence). CDR3 length: 16 residues. Unmatched junction bases numbered 7, after V lost 6 bases and J lost 2 bases. The CDR3 DNA is TGTGCCAGTAGCGCCGCGCTAGCGGGAGGGCAAGAGACCCAGTACTTC. It encodes CASSAALAGGQETQYF.